These T cell receptor beta chains were read from a single sample in a study of cytomegalovirus exposure and HLA in healthy donors. Generated by immunoSEQ multiplex PCR, the TCRdb table keeps only in-frame clones and is missing some. The repertoire table contains 200,000 to 250,000 clones. Sequencing input: PBMCs. The receptors derive from a woman in her twenties or thirties in good health and CMV-seropositive. The CDR3 runs from the conserved cysteine through the conserved F or W. Fields, in order: V gene, D gene, J gene, CDR3 protein, CDR3 DNA. The D gene is left open where the match is weak.

v_call: TRBV18; d_call: TRBD1; j_call: TRBJ1-6; cdr3_aa: CASSQNRGQNSPLHF; cdr3_nt: TGTGCCAGCTCACAAAACAGGGGCCAGAATTCACCCCTCCACTTT
v_call: TRBV25-1; d_call: .; j_call: TRBJ2-1; cdr3_aa: CASSELRGEQFF; cdr3_nt: TGTGCCAGCAGTGAACTTCGAGGAGAGCAGTTCTTC
v_call: TRBV7-9; d_call: TRBD2; j_call: TRBJ2-7; cdr3_aa: CASSLRTSSYEQYF; cdr3_nt: TGTGCCAGCAGCCTACGGACTAGCTCCTACGAGCAGTACTTC
v_call: TRBV7-9; d_call: TRBD1; j_call: TRBJ2-7; cdr3_aa: CASSSAPRQGVLSYEQYF; cdr3_nt: TGTGCCAGCAGCTCAGCACCTAGACAGGGGGTTCTTTCCTACGAGCAGTACTTC
v_call: TRBV5-1; d_call: TRBD1; j_call: TRBJ1-5; cdr3_aa: CASSLLGQGAQHF; cdr3_nt: TGCGCCAGCAGCTTGTTGGGACAGGGGGCCCAGCATTTT
v_call: TRBV9; d_call: TRBD2; j_call: TRBJ2-3; cdr3_aa: CASSVGWTSVDTQYF; cdr3_nt: TGTGCCAGCAGCGTAGGATGGACTAGCGTAGATACGCAGTATTTT
v_call: TRBV28; d_call: TRBD2; j_call: TRBJ2-7; cdr3_aa: CASSLWGREFPYF; cdr3_nt: TGTGCCAGCAGTTTATGGGGGCGGGAGTTTCCGTACTTC
v_call: TRBV7-8; d_call: TRBD2; j_call: TRBJ2-7; cdr3_aa: CASSFSGGTATYEQYF; cdr3_nt: TGTGCCAGCAGCTTCAGCGGGGGGACAGCTACCTACGAGCAGTACTTC
v_call: TRBV11-2; d_call: TRBD2; j_call: TRBJ2-1; cdr3_aa: CASSFRTSGNEQFF; cdr3_nt: TGTGCCAGCAGCTTCAGGACTAGCGGTAATGAGCAGTTCTTC
v_call: TRBV6-5; d_call: .; j_call: TRBJ2-3; cdr3_aa: CASSYPGSADTQYF; cdr3_nt: TGTGCCAGCAGTTACCCAGGATCGGCAGATACGCAGTATTTT
v_call: TRBV7-9; d_call: TRBD1; j_call: TRBJ2-1; cdr3_aa: CASSLTRTGNNEQFF; cdr3_nt: TGTGCCAGCAGCTTAACTCGGACAGGGAACAATGAGCAGTTCTTC